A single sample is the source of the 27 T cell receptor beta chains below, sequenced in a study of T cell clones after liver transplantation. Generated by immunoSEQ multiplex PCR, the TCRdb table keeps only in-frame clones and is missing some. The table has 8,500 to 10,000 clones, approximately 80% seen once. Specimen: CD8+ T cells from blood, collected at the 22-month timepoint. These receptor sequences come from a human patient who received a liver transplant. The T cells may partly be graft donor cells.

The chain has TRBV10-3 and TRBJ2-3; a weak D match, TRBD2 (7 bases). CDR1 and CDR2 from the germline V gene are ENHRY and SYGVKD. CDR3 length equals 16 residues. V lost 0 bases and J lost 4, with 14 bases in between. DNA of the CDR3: TGTGCCATCAGTGAGTCAGGTGGGGGGGGCGCAGATACGCAGTATTTT. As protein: CAISESGGGGADTQYF.

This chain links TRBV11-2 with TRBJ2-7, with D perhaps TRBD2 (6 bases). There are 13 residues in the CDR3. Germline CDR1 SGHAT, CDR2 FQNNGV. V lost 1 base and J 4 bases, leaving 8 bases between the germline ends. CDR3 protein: CASSLAGRYEQYF. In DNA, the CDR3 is TGTGCCAGCAGCTTAGCTGGGAGGTACGAGCAGTACTTC.

The CDR3 reads CASSDGGAFYNEQFF. The CDR3 nucleotides are TGTGCCAGCAGTGACGGGGGGGCCTTTTACAATGAGCAGTTCTTC. The chain links TRBV6-4 to TRBJ2-1; a possible D gene is TRBD2 (7 bases). V lost 2 bases to trimming and J lost 4 bases, with 12 bases between them. CDR3 length: 15 amino acids. Germline V lookup: CDR1 MRHNA, CDR2 SNTAGT.

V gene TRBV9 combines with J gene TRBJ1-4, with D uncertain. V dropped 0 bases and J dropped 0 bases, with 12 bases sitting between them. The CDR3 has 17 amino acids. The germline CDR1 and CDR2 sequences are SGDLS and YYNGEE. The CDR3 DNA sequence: TGTGCCAGCAGCGTAGGAAGGGTCCGAGCAACTAATGAAAAACTGTTTTTT. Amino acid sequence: CASSVGRVRATNEKLFF.

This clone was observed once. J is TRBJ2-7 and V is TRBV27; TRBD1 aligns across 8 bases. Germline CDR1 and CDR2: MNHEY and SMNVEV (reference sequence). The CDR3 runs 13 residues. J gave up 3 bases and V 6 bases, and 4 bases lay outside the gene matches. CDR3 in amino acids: CASRNRGNYEQYF. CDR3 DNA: TGTGCCAGCAGAAACAGGGGGAACTACGAGCAGTACTTC.

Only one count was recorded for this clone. In DNA form, the CDR3 reads TGTGCCAGCAGTGAGCAGGACACCACCTACGAGCAGTACTTC. Translated, it gives CASSEQDTTYEQYF. The V and J genes are TRBV2 and TRBJ2-7; D is possibly TRBD1 (5 bases). Trimming cost V 3 bases and J 2 bases, with 11 bases left between them. Germline lookup yields CDR1 SNHLY and CDR2 FYNNEI. The CDR3 extends over 14 amino acids.

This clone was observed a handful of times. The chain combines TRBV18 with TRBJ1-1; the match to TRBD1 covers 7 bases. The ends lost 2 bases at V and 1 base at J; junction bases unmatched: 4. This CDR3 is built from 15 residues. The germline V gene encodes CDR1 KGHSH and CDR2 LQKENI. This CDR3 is CASSPKGQQNTEAFF. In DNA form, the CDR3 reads TGTGCCAGCTCACCAAAGGGACAGCAGAACACTGAAGCTTTCTTT.

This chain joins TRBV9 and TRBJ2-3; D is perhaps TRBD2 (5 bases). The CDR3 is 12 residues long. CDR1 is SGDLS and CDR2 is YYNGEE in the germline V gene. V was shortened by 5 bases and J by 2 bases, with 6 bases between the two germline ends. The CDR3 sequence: CASSGLTDTQYF. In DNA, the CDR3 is TGTGCCAGCAGTGGACTCACAGATACGCAGTATTTT.

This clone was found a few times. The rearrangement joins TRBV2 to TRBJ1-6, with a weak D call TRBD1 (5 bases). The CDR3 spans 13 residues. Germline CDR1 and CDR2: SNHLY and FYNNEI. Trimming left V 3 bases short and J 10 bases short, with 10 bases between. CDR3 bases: TGTGCCAGCAGTGATTGGGGGACCTCACCCCTCCACTTT. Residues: CASSDWGTSPLHF.

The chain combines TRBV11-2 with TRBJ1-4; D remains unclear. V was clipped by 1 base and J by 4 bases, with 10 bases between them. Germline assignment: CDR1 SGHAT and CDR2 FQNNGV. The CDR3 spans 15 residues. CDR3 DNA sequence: TGTGCCAGCAGCTTAGGGCGCAGCCATAATGAAAAACTGTTTTTT. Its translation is CASSLGRSHNEKLFF.

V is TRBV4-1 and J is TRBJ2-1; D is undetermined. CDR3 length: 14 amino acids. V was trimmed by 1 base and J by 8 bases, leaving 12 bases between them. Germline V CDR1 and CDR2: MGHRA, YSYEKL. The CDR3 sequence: CASSQVLFLDEQFF. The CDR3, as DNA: TGCGCCAGCAGCCAAGTTTTGTTTTTGGATGAGCAGTTCTTC.

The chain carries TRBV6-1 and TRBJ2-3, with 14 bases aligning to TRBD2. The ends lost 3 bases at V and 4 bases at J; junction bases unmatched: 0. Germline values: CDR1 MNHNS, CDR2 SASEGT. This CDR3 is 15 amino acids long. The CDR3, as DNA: TGTGCCAGCAGTGAGACTAGCGGGGGGGCAGATACGCAGTATTTT. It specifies CASSETSGGADTQYF.

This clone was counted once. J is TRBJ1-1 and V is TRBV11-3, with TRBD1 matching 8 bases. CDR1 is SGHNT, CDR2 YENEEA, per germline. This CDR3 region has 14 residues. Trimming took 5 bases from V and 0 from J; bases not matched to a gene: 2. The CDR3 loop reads CASSDRGMNTEAFF. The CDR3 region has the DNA TGTGCCAGCAGCGACAGGGGAATGAACACTGAAGCTTTCTTT.

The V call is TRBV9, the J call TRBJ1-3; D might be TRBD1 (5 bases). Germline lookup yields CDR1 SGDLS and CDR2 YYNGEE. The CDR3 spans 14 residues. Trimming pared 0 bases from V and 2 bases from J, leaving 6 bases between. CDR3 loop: CASSVGGAGNTIYF. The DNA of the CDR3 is TGTGCCAGCAGCGTAGGAGGGGCTGGAAACACCATATATTTT.

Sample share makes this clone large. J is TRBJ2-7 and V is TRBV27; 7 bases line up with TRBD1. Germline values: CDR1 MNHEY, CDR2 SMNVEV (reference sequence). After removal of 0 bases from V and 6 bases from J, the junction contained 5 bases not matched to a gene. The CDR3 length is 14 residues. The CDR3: CASSLSQGVREQYF. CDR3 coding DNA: TGTGCCAGCAGTTTATCTCAGGGGGTTCGCGAGCAGTACTTC.

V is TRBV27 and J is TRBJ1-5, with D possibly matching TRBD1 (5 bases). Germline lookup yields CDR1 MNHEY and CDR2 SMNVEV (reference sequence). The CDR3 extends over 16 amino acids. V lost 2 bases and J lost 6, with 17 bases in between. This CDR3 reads CASSLEGRNFGQPQHF. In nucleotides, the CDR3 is TGTGCCAGCAGTTTAGAGGGGCGTAATTTTGGTCAGCCCCAGCATTTT.

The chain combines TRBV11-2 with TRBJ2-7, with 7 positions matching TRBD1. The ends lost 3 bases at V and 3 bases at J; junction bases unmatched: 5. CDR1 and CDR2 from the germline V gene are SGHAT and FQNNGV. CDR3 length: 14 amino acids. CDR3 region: CASSFKGQYYEQYF. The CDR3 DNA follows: TGTGCCAGCAGCTTCAAGGGACAGTACTACGAGCAGTACTTC.

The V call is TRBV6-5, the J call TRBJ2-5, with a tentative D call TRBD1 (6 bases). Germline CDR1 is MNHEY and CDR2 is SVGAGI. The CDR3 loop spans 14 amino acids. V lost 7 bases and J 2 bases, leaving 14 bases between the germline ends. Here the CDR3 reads CASKRGGTQETQYF. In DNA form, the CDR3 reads TGTGCCAGCAAGAGAGGGGGAACACAAGAGACCCAGTACTTC.

The CDR3 region has the DNA TGTGCCAGCAGCTTCCTCCCTAGCGGGGGGGAAGAGACCCAGTACTTC. Its translation: CASSFLPSGGEETQYF. This chain joins TRBV7-8 and TRBJ2-5; TRBD2 aligns across 12 bases. CDR3 length: 16 amino acids. The V gene end was trimmed by 3 bases and the J gene end by 3 bases; junction bases not matched to a gene: 5. CDR1 and CDR2 from the germline V gene are SGHVS and FQNEAQ.

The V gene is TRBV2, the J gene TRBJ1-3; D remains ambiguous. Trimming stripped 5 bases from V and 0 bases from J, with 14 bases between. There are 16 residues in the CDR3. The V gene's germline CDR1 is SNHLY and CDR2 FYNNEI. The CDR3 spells CASSPGLTSSGNTIYF. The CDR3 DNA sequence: TGTGCCAGCAGTCCGGGCCTTACGAGCTCTGGAAACACCATATATTTT.

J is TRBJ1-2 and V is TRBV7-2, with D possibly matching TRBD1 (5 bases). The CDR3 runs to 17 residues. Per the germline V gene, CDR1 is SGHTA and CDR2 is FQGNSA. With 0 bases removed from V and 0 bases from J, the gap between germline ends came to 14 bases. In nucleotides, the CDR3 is TGTGCCAGCAGCTTAGCTAACAGGATGGGGCCTAACTATGGCTACACCTTC. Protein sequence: CASSLANRMGPNYGYTF.

The CDR3 DNA follows: TGTGCCAGCAGTTACGGGGCAGGGGGCACTGAAAAACTGTTTTTT. Amino acid sequence: CASSYGAGGTEKLFF. The V and J genes are TRBV6-6 and TRBJ1-4; TRBD1 aligns across 8 bases. J gave up 7 bases and V 2 bases, and 6 bases lay outside the gene matches. This CDR3 spans 15 amino acids. Germline CDR1 reads MNHNY; CDR2 reads SVGAGI (reference sequence).

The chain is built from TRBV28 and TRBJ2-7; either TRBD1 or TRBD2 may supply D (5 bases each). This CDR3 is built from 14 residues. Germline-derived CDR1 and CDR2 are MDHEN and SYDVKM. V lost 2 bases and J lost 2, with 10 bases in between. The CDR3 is CASSLQGVAYEQYF. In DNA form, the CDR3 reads TGTGCCAGCAGTTTACAGGGAGTCGCCTACGAGCAGTACTTC.

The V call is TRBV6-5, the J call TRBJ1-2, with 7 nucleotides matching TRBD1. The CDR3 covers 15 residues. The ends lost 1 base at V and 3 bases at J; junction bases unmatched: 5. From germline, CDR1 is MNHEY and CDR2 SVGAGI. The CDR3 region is CASSYWTGRDYGYTF. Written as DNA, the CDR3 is TGTGCCAGCAGTTACTGGACAGGAAGAGACTATGGCTACACCTTC.

CDR3 region: CASSSIGTGSEAFF. For the CDR3, the DNA is TGTGCCAGCAGCTCTATCGGGACAGGTAGTGAAGCTTTCTTT. The rearrangement joins TRBV11-2 to TRBJ1-1; 8 bases agree with TRBD1. Germline V CDR1 and CDR2: SGHAT, FQNNGV. Trimming cost V 4 bases and J 7 bases; bases outside gene matches: 8. This CDR3 is built from 14 residues.

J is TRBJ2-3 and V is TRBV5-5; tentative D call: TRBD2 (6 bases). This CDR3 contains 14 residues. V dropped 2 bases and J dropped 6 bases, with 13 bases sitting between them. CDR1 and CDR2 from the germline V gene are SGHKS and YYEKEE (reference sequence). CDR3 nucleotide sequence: TGTGCCAGCAGCTTCGGTTGGGGGGATGATACGCAGTATTTT. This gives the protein CASSFGWGDDTQYF.

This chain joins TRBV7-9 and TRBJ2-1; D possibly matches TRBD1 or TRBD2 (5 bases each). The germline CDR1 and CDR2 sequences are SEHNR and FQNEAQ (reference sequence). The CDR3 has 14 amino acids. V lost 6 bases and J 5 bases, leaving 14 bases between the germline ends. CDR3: CASRFGTGNNEQFF. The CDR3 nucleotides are TGTGCCAGCAGATTCGGGACGGGCAACAATGAGCAGTTCTTC.